Below, 22 T cell receptor beta chains from the same sample are listed, as sequenced in a study of blood T cell repertoires in COVID-19. Sequenced by immunoSEQ multiplex PCR; TCRdb stores in-frame clones only, minus some. This sample yields approximately 470,000 clones, of which 70% to 90% are seen a single time; 3% to 3.5% belongs to the top ten. The specimen was peripheral blood. These receptors all stem from a human donor in a cohort sampled during active COVID-19.

The CDR3 reads CATSRALTGEAVNGYTF. In DNA, the CDR3 is TGTGCCACCAGCAGAGCTTTGACAGGGGAAGCGGTAAATGGCTACACCTTC. The J gene is TRBJ1-2, the V gene TRBV15, with TRBD1 matching 8 bases. V trimming: 1 base; J trimming: 6 bases; junction bases outside the gene matches: 13. Germline CDR1 is LNHNV and CDR2 is YYDKDF (reference sequence). This CDR3 region has 17 residues.

Only a few counts were recorded for this clone. The chain carries TRBV28 and TRBJ1-4; 10 positions agree with TRBD1. V lost 5 bases to trimming and J lost 6 bases; unmatched junction nucleotides: 12. Germline CDR1 reads MDHEN; CDR2 reads SYDVKM. The length of the CDR3 is 17 residues. The DNA for the CDR3 is TGTGCCAGCAGTCTCTACCTGACAGGGGGCGCATATGAAAAACTGTTTTTT. Translation gives CASSLYLTGGAYEKLFF.

The chain has TRBV24-1 and TRBJ2-1; 9 bases align to TRBD1. The CDR3 extends over 13 amino acids. Germline V gives CDR1 KGHDR, CDR2 SFDVKD. The V and J ends lost 9 bases and 4 bases, in that order; junction bases with no gene match: 3. DNA of the CDR3: TGTGCCACCCGGGACAGGGAGTACAATGAGCAGTTCTTC. Its translation: CATRDREYNEQFF.

The chain couples TRBV7-2 to TRBJ2-5, with 7 bases identical to TRBD2. Germline V gives CDR1 SGHTA, CDR2 FQGNSA. The CDR3 contains 15 residues. Germline trimming cut 1 base from V and 4 bases from J; bases unmatched to any gene: 6. The CDR3 protein is CASSLVLVAGETQYF. CDR3 DNA: TGTGCCAGCAGCTTAGTATTGGTAGCGGGAGAGACCCAGTACTTC.

The chain is built from TRBV30 and TRBJ2-7, with TRBD2 matching 8 bases. This CDR3 has 12 amino acids. Unmatched junction bases numbered 7, after V lost 6 bases and J lost 6 bases. Germline CDR1 GTSNPN, CDR2 SVGIG (reference sequence). CDR3 sequence (DNA): TGTGCCTGTATAAGCGGGAGACCCGAGCAGTACTTC. Translated, it gives CACISGRPEQYF.

The chain carries TRBV7-8 and TRBJ1-3; 10 nucleotides align to TRBD1. Germline V gives CDR1 SGHVS, CDR2 FQNEAQ. V was pared by 3 bases and J by 4 bases, with 6 bases of the junction left unmatched. This CDR3 contains 16 residues. In DNA, the CDR3 is TGTGCCAGCAGCTTCCTAGACAGGGGGCAGGGAAACACCATATATTTT. This encodes CASSFLDRGQGNTIYF.

The J gene is TRBJ2-5, the V gene TRBV29-1; 7 positions match TRBD1. This CDR3 spans 13 amino acids. Germline trimming cut 7 bases from V and 2 bases from J; bases unmatched to any gene: 7. The germline CDR1 and CDR2 sequences are SQVTM and ANQGSEA. CDR3 nucleotide sequence: TGCAGCGGTTGGACAGGACTTCAAGAGACCCAGTACTTC. Its protein product is CSGWTGLQETQYF. The variable domain in full, completed from reference TRBV29-1 and TRBJ2-5, reads SAVISQKPSRDICQRGTSLTIQCQVDSQVTMMFWYRQQPGQSLTLIATANQGSEATYESGFVIDKFPISRPNLTFSTLTVSNMSPEDSSIYLCSGWTGLQETQYFGPGTRLLVL.

The chain has TRBV7-2 and TRBJ2-1, with D possibly being TRBD1 (7 bases). Trimming stripped 6 bases from V and 5 bases from J, with 17 bases between. Per germline, CDR1 SGHTA and CDR2 FQGNSA. This CDR3 region has 15 residues. CDR3 protein: CASSLGRGANNEQFF. CDR3 sequence (DNA): TGTGCCAGCAGTCTGGGCAGGGGGGCTAACAATGAGCAGTTCTTC. Together with reference TRBV7-2 and TRBJ2-1, the CDR3 gives the full variable domain: GAGVSQSPSNKVTEKGKDVELRCDPISGHTALYWYRQSLGQGLEFLIYFQGNSAPDKSGLPSDRFSAERTGGSVSTLTIQRTQQEDSAVYLCASSLGRGANNEQFFGPGTRLTVL.

The rearrangement links TRBV30 to TRBJ2-7; perhaps TRBD2 as D (5 bases). CDR1 and CDR2 from the germline V gene are GTSNPN and SVGIG (reference sequence). V gave up 2 bases and J gave up 3 bases, with 11 bases separating them. CDR3 length: 13 residues. The CDR3 DNA is TGTGCCTGGAGTCGGGGTCTCGACTACGAGCAGTACTTC. It specifies CAWSRGLDYEQYF. The full variable domain, with the rest looked up from reference TRBV30 and TRBJ2-7, is SQTIHQWPATLVQPVGSPLSLECTVEGTSNPNLYWYRQAAGRGLQLLFYSVGIGQISSEVPQNLSASRPQDRQFILSSKKLLLSDSGFYLCAWSRGLDYEQYFGPGTRLTVT.

The chain links TRBV27 to TRBJ1-2; D is perhaps TRBD1 (6 bases). V lost 3 bases and J lost 7, with 12 bases in between. The CDR3 is 13 residues long. Germline loops: CDR1 MNHEY, CDR2 SMNVEV (reference sequence). The CDR3 spells CASSFWGGSGYTF. The CDR3 coding sequence is TGTGCCAGCAGTTTCTGGGGGGGCAGTGGCTACACCTTC.

The CDR3 nucleotides read TGTGCCAGCAGCCCAAACTATGGACAGGGAGGAGAAAAACTGTTTTTT. This codes for CASSPNYGQGGEKLFF. The V and J genes are TRBV5-4 and TRBJ1-4; the match to TRBD1 covers 8 bases. The CDR3 covers 16 residues. In germline, CDR1 is SGHNT, CDR2 YYREEE (reference sequence). V lost 4 bases and J lost 8; bases outside the gene matches: 13.

This clone turned up a few times. The J gene is TRBJ2-5, the V gene TRBV5-1; 8 bases map to TRBD2. Germline V gene sequence: CDR1 SGHRS, CDR2 YFSETQ. The CDR3 contains 15 residues. Trimming cost V 5 bases and J 1 base; bases outside gene matches: 7. DNA of the CDR3: TGCGCCAGCAGTGAATGGACTAGCCCCCAAGAGACCCAGTACTTC. Translation gives CASSEWTSPQETQYF.

The CDR3 region is CASSPLDRRIDYGYTF. CDR3 bases: TGTGCCAGCAGCCCTCTCGACAGGAGGATCGACTATGGCTACACCTTC. This chain uses TRBV9 with TRBJ1-2; tentatively, D is TRBD1 (6 bases). The CDR3 is made up of 16 amino acids. The ends were cut back, 4 bases at V and 3 bases at J, with 19 bases in the middle. Germline V gives CDR1 SGDLS, CDR2 YYNGEE.

The V call is TRBV7-3, the J call TRBJ1-6; possible D gene TRBD1, 5 bases. The CDR3 covers 13 residues. Germline V CDR1 and CDR2: SGHTA, FQGTGA. The V end was cut by 2 bases, the J end by 14 bases, with 13 bases between. The DNA for the CDR3 is TGTGCCAGCAGCTTAGATGGCAGGGAAGCCCTCCACTTT. This sequence encodes CASSLDGREALHF.

The chain couples TRBV7-3 to TRBJ1-1; maybe TRBD1 (5 bases). The CDR3 extends over 13 amino acids. The germline CDR1 and CDR2 sequences are SGHTA and FQGTGA. V was trimmed by 2 bases and J by 5 bases, leaving 9 bases between them. CDR3 sequence reads: CASSLERGTEAFF. CDR3 nucleotide sequence: TGTGCCAGCAGCTTAGAACGGGGGACTGAAGCTTTCTTT.

This clone was seen a handful of times. V usage is TRBV6-6 and J usage is TRBJ1-2; D perhaps matches TRBD1 (6 bases). Trimming left V 8 bases short and J 7 bases short, with 8 bases between. The V gene's germline CDR1 is MNHNY and CDR2 SVGAGI (reference sequence). CDR3 size: 10 residues. CDR3 in DNA: TGTGCCAGCTCACAGGGTGGCTACACCTTC. This sequence encodes CASSQGGYTF.

The gene calls are TRBV28 and TRBJ1-2; D is perhaps TRBD1 (6 bases). CDR1 is MDHEN, CDR2 SYDVKM, per germline. The CDR3 has 14 residues. V shed 3 bases and J shed 4 bases, with 12 bases lying between them. The CDR3 DNA follows: TGTGCCAGCAGTTTGGGGGGGCTGGGCTATGGCTACACCTTC. This translates into CASSLGGLGYGYTF.

CDR3 nucleotide sequence: TGTGCCAGCAGCTTACGCAGCCAAGAGACCCAGTACTTC. It encodes CASSLRSQETQYF. The chain is built from TRBV5-6 and TRBJ2-5; D uncertain. From germline, CDR1 is SGHDT and CDR2 YYEEEE. The CDR3 runs to 13 residues. V lost 2 bases and J lost 1, with 6 bases in between. Using reference TRBV5-6 and TRBJ2-5 for the parts outside the CDR3, the full variable domain is DAGVTQSPTHLIKTRGQQVTLRCSPKSGHDTVSWYQQALGQGPQFIFQYYEEEERQRGNFPDRFSGHQFPNYSSELNVNALLLGDSALYLCASSLRSQETQYFGPGTRLLVL.

This chain links TRBV6-5 with TRBJ2-5; a weak D match, TRBD2 (5 bases). Trimming left V 5 bases short and J 2 bases short, with 12 bases between. CDR3 length equals 14 residues. Per germline, CDR1 MNHEY and CDR2 SVGAGI. CDR3 residues: CASSRTASQETQYF. Written as DNA, the CDR3 is TGTGCCAGCAGTCGGACTGCCTCACAAGAGACCCAGTACTTC.

The chain carries TRBV6-2 or TRBV6-3 and TRBJ2-4; TRBD1 aligns across 8 bases. The CDR3 consists of 16 residues. Germline CDR1 MNHEY, CDR2 SVGEGT. The J segment lost 0 bases and the V segment lost 6 bases, leaving 7 bases of the junction unmatched. CDR3 bases: TGTGCCAGCAGCTTACGACAGGGGAAAGCCAAAAACATTCAGTACTTC. This sequence encodes CASSLRQGKAKNIQYF.

Only one count was recorded for this clone. The genes are TRBV2 and TRBJ1-2, with TRBD1 as a possible D gene (6 bases). CDR1 is SNHLY, CDR2 FYNNEI, per germline. V was pared by 7 bases and J by 4 bases, with 16 bases between. This CDR3 comprises 14 residues. The CDR3 reads CASIRTGRSYGYTF. The CDR3, as DNA: TGTGCCAGCATTCGAACAGGGAGATCCTATGGCTACACCTTC.

This clone has a single count. The CDR3 region has the DNA TGTGCCATCAGTGGTCTAGCGGGAGGGCAAGAGACCCAGTACTTC. Translating gives CAISGLAGGQETQYF. J is TRBJ2-5 and V is TRBV10-3; 12 bases are shared with TRBD2. With 4 bases clipped from V and 2 bases from J, the junction kept 2 bases outside the gene matches. There are 15 residues in the CDR3. CDR1 and CDR2 from the germline V gene are ENHRY and SYGVKD.